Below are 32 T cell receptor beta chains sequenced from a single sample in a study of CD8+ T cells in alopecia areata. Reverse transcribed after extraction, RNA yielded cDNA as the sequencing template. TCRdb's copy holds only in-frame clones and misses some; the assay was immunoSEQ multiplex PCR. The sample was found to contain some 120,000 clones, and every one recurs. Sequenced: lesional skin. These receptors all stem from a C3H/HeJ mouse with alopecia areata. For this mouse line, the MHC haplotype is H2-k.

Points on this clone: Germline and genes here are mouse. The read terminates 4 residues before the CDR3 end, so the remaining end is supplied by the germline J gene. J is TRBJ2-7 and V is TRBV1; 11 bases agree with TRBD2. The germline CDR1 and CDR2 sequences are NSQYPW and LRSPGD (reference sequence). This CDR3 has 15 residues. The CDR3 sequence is CTCSAADWGEYEQYF. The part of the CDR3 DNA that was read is TGCACCTGCAGTGCCGCGGACTGGGGGGAGTAT.

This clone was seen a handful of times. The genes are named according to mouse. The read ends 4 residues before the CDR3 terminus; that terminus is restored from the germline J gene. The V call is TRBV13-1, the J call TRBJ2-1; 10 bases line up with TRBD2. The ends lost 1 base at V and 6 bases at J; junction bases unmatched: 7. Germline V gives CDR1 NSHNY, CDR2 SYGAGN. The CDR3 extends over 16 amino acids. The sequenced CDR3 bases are TGTGCCAGCAGTGATACCTGGGGGGGCGCGGTTGCT. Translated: CASSDTWGGAVA. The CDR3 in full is CASSDTWGGAVAEQFF.

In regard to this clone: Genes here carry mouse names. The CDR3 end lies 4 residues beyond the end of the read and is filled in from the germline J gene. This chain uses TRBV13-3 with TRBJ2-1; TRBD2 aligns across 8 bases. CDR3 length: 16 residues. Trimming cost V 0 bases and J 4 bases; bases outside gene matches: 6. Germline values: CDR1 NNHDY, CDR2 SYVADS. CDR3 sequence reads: CASSDASNWGYAEQFF. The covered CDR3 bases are TGTGCCAGCAGTGATGCGAGTAACTGGGGGTATGCT.

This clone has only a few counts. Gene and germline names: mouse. Partial CDR3 DNA: TGTGCCAGCAGTCCAGGGGTGGACTCC. As protein: CASSPGVDS. From start to end, the CDR3 is CASSPGVDSDYTF. This chain connects TRBV13-3 to TRBJ1-2; D is possibly TRBD1 (6 bases). The CDR3 is cut off 4 residues early in the read; its end comes from the germline J gene. Trimming pared 4 bases from V and 3 bases from J, leaving 10 bases between. In germline, CDR1 is NNHDY, CDR2 SYVADS. The CDR3 runs 13 residues.

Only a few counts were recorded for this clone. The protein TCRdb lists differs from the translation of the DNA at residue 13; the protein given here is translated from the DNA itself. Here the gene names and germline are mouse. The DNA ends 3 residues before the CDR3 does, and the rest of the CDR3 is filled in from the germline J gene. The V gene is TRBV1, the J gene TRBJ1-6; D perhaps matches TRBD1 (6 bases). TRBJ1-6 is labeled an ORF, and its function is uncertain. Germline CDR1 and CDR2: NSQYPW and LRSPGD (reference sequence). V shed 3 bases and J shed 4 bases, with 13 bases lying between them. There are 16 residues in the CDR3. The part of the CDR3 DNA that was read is TGCACCTGCAGTGCGCAGGGGTGGGGTTATAATTCGCCC. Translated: CTCSAQGWGYNSP. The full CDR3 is CTCSAQGWGYNSPLYF.

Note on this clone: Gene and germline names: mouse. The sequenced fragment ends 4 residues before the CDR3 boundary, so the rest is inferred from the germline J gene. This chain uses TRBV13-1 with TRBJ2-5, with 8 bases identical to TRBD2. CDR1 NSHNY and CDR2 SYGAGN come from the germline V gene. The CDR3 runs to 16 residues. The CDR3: CASSDLPGWGEDTQYF. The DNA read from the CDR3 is TGTGCCAGCAGTGATCTACCTGGCTGGGGGGAAGAC.

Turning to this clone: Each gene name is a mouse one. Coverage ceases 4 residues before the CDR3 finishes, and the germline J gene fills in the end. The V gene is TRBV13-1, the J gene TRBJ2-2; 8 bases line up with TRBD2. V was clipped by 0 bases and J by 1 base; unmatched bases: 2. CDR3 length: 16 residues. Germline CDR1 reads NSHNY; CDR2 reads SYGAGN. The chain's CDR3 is CASSDVTGGNTGQLYF. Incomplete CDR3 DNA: TGTGCCAGCAGTGATGTAACTGGGGGAAACACCGGG.

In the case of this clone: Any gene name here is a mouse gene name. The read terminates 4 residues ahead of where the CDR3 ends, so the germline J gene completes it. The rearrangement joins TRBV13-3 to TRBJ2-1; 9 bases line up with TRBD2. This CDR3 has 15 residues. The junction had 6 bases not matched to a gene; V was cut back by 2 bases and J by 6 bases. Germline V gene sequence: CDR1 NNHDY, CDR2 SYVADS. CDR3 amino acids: CASSDPGTGFAEQFF. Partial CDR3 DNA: TGTGCCAGCAGTGACCCAGGGACTGGGTTTGCT.

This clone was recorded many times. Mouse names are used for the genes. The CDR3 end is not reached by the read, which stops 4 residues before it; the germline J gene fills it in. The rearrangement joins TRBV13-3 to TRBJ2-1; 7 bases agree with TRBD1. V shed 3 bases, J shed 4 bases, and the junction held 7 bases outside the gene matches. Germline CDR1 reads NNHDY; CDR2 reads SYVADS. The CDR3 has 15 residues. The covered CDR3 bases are TGTGCCAGCAGTGGGGCCGGGACAGAATATGCT. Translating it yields CASSGAGTEYA. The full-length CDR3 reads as CASSGAGTEYAEQFF.

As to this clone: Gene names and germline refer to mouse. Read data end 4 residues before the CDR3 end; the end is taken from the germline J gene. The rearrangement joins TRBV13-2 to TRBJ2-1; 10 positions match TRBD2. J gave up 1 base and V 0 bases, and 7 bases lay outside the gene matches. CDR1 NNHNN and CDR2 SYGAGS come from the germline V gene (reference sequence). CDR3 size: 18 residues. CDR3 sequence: CASGDAAGGARNYAEQFF. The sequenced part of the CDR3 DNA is TGTGCCAGCGGTGATGCTGCTGGGGGGGCGCGGAACTATGCT.

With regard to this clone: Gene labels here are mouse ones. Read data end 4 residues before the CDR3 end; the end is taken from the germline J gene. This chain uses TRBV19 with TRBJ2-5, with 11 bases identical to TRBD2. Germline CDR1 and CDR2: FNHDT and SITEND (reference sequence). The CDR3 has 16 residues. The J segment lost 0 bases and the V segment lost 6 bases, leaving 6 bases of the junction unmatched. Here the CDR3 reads CASKGLGALNQDTQYF. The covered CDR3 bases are TGTGCCAGCAAGGGACTGGGGGCTCTTAACCAAGAC.

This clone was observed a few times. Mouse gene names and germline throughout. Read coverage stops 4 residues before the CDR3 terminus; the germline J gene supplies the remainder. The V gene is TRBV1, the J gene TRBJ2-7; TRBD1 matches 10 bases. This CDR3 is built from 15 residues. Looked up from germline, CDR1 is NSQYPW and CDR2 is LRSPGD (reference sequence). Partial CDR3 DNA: TGCACCTGCAGTGCAAGCTGGACAGGGGGTTAT. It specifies CTCSASWTGGY. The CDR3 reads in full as CTCSASWTGGYEQYF.

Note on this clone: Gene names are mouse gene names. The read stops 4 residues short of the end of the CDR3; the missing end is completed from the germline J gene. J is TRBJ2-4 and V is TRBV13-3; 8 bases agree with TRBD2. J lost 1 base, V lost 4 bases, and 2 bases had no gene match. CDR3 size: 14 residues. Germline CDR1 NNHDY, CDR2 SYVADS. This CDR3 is CASSSDWGQNTLYF. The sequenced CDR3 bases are TGTGCCAGCAGTTCGGACTGGGGTCAAAAC.

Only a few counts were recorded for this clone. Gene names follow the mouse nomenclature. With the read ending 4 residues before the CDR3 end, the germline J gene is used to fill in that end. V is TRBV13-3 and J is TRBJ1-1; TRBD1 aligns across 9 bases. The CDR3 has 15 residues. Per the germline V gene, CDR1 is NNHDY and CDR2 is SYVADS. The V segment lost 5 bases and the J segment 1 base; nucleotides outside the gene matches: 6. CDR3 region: CASRDRGWGNTEVFF. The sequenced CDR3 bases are TGTGCCAGCAGGGACAGGGGATGGGGGAACACA.

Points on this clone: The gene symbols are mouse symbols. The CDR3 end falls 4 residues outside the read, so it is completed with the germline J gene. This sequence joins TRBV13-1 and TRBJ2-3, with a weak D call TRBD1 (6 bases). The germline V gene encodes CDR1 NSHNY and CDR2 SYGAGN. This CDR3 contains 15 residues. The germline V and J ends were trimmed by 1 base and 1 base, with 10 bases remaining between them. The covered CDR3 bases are TGTGCCAGCAGTGATAGGGCAGGGGGTGCAGAA. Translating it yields CASSDRAGGAE. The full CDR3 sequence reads CASSDRAGGAETLYF.

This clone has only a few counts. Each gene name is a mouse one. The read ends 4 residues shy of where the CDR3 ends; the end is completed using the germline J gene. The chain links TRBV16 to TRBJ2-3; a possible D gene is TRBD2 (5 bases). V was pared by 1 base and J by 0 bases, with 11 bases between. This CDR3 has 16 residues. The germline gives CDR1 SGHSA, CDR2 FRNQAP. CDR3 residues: CASSLGWESSAETLYF. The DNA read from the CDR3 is TGTGCAAGCAGCTTAGGCTGGGAAAGTAGTGCAGAA.

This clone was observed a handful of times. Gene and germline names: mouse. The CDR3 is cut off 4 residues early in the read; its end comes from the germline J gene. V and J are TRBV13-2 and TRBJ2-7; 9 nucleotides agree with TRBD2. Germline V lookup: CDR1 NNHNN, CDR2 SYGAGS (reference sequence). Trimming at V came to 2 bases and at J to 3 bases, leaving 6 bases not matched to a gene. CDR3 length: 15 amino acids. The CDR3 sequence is CASGEGNWGDYEQYF. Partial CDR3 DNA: TGTGCCAGCGGTGAAGGGAACTGGGGGGACTAT.

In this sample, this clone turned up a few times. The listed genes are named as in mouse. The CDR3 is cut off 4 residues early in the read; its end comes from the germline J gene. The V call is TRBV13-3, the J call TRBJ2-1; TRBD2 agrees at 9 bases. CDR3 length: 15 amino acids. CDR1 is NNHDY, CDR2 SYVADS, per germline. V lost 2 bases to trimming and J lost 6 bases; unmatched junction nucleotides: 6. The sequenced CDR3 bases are TGTGCCAGCAGTGACAACTGGGGGGTGTTTGCT. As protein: CASSDNWGVFA. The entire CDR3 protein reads CASSDNWGVFAEQFF.

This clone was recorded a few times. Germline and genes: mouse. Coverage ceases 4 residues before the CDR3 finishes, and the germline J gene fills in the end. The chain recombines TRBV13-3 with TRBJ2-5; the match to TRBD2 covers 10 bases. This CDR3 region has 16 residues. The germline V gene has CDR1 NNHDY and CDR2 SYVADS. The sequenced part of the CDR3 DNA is TGTGCCAGCAGTGATAATCTGGGGGGGCGCAAAGAC. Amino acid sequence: CASSDNLGGRKD. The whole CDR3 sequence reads CASSDNLGGRKDTQYF. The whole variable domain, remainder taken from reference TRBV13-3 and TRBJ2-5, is EAAVTQSPRSKVAVTGGKVTLSCHQTNNHDYMYWYRQDTGHGLRLIHYSYVADSTEKGDIPDGYKASRPSQENFSLILELASLSQTAVYFCASSDNLGGRKDTQYFGPGTRLLVL.

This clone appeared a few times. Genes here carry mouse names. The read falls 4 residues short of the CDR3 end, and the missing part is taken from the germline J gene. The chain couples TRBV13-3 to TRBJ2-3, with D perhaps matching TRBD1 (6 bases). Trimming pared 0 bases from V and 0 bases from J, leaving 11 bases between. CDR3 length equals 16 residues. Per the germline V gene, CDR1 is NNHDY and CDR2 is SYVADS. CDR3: CASSDERQASAETLYF. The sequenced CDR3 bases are TGTGCCAGCAGTGATGAAAGACAGGCTAGTGCAGAA.

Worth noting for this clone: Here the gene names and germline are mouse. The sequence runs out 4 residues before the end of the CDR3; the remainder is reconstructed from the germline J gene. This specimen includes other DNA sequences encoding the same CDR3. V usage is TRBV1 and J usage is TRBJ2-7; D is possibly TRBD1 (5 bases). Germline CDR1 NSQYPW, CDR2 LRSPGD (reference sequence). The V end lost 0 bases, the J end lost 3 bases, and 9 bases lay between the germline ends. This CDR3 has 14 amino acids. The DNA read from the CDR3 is TGCACCTGCAGTGCAGAAGACAGCCTCTAT. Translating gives CTCSAEDSLY. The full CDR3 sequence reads CTCSAEDSLYEQYF. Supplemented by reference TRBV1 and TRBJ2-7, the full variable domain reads VTLLEQNPRWRLVPRGQAVNLRCILKNSQYPWMSWYQQDLQKQLQWLFTLRSPGDKEVKSLPGADYLATRVTDTELRLQVANMSQGRTLYCTCSAEDSLYEQYFGPGTRLTVL.

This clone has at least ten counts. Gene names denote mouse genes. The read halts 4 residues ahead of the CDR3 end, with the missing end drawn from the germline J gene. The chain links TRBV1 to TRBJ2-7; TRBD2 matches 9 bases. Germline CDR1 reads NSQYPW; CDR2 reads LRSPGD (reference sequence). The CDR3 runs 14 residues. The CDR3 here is CTCSAGLGENEQYF. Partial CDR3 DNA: TGCACCTGCAGTGCAGGACTGGGGGAAAAT.

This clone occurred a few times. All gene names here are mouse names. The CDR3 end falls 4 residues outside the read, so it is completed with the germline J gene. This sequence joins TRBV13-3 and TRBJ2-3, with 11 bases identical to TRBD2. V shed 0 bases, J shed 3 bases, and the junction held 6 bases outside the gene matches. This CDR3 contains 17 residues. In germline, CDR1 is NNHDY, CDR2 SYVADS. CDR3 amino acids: CASSDARDWGRAETLYF. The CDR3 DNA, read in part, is TGTGCCAGCAGTGATGCCCGGGACTGGGGGAGAGCAGAA.

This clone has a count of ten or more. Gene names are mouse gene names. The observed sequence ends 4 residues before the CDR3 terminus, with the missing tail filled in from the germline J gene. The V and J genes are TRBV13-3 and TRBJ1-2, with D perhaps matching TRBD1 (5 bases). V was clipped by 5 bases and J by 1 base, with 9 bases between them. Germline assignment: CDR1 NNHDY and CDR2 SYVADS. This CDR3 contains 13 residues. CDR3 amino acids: CASRTTGNSDYTF. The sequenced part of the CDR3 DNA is TGTGCCAGCAGGACTACAGGAAACTCC.

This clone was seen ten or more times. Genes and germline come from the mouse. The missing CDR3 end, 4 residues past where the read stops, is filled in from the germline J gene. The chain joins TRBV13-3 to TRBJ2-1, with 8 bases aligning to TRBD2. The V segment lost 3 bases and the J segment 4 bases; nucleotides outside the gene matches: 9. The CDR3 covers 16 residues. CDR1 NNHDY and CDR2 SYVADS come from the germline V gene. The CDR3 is CASSAAWGALYAEQFF. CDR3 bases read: TGTGCCAGCAGTGCCGCCTGGGGGGCGTTATATGCT.

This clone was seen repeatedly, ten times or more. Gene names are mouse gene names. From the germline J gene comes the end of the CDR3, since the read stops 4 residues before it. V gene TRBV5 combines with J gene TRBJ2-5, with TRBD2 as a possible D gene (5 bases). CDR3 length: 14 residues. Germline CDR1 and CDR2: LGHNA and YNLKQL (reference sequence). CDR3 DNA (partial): TGTGCCAGCAGCCAAGATTCTGGGAGAGAC. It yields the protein CASSQDSGRD. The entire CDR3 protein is CASSQDSGRDTQYF.

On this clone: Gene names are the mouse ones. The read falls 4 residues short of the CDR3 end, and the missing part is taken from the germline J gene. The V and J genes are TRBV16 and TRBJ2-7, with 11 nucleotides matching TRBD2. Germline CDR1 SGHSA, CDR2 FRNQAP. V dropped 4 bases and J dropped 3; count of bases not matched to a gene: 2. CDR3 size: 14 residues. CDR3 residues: CASSWDWGNYEQYF. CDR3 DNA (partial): TGTGCAAGCAGCTGGGACTGGGGGAACTAT.

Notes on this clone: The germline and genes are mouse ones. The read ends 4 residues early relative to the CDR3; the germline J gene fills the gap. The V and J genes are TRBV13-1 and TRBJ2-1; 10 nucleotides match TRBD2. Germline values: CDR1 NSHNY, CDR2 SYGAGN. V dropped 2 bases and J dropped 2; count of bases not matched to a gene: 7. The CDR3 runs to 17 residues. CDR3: CASSEINTGGDYAEQFF. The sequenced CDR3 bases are TGTGCCAGCAGTGAAATAAATACTGGGGGGGACTATGCT.

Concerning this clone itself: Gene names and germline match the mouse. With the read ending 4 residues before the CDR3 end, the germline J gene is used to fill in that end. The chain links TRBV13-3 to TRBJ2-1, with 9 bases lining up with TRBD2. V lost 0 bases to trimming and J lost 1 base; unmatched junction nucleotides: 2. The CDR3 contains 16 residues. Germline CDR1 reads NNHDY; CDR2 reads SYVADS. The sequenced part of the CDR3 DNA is TGTGCCAGCAGTGATGCAGACTGGGGGAACTATGCT. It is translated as CASSDADWGNYA. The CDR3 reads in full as CASSDADWGNYAEQFF.

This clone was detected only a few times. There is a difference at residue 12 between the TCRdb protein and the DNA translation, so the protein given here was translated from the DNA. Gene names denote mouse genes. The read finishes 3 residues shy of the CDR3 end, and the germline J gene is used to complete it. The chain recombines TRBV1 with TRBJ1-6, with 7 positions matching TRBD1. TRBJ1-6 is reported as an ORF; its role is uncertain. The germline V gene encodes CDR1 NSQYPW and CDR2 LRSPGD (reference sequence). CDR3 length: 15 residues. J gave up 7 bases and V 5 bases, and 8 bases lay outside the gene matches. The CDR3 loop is CTCSRPGQKNSPLYF. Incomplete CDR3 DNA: TGCACCTGCAGTAGACCGGGACAGAAAAATTCGCCC.

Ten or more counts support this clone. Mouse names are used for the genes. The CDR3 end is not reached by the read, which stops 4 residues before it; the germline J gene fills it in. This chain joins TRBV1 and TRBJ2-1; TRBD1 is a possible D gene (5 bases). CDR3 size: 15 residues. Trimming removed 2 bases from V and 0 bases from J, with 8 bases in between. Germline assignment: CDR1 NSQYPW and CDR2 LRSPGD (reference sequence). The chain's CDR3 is CTCSASTDNYAEQFF. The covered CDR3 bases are TGCACCTGCAGTGCATCGACAGATAACTATGCT.

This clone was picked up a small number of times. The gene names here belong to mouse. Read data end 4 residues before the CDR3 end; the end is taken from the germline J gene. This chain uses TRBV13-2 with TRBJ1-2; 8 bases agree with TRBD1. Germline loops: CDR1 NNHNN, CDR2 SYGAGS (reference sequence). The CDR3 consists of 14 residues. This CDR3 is CASGGQGWNSDYTF. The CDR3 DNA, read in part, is TGTGCCAGCGGTGGACAGGGGTGGAATTCC.